This section outlines one T cell receptor (beta chain) sequence together with its context. Assay used: immunoSEQ multiplex PCR; TCRdb lists only in-frame clones, some missing. The sample has some 60,000 clones; about 72% are singletons. CDR1 LNHNV and CDR2 YYDKDF come from the germline V gene (reference sequence). This CDR3 comprises 14 residues. Trimming took 0 bases from V and 4 from J, leaving 9 bases between them. This sample was taken from a study of radiotherapy plus CTLA-4 blockade in lung cancer. The chain joins TRBV15 to TRBJ1-2; D might be TRBD1 (5 bases). This material consisted of peripheral blood, taken from a patient treated with radiotherapy plus ipilimumab. The TCR comes from a human donor with non-small cell lung cancer who had a complete response to radiotherapy plus ipilimumab. CDR3 region: CATSRDQGGYGYTF. CDR3 sequence (DNA): TGTGCCACCAGCAGAGATCAGGGAGGCTATGGCTACACCTTC.